Following are 10 T cell receptor beta chains from one sample sequenced in a study of cytomegalovirus exposure and HLA in healthy donors. The PCR was carried out with 60 Vbeta primers and 13 Jbeta primers. Only in-frame clones appear in the TCRdb table, and some are missing; sequencing was by immunoSEQ multiplex PCR. The table shows 200,000 to 250,000 clones, with 82% occurring only once. The sample taken for sequencing was PBMCs. Every receptor here comes from a woman between 40 and 50 years old in good health and CMV-seropositive.

The chain joins TRBV7-2 to TRBJ1-4; TRBD1 might be the D (6 bases). The CDR3 is 14 residues long. CDR1 is SGHTA, CDR2 FQGNSA, per germline. V was cut by 3 bases and J by 8 bases, with 13 bases left in between. CDR3 amino acids: CASSFQGSAEKLFF. The CDR3 DNA reads as TGTGCCAGCAGCTTTCAGGGGTCGGCGGAAAAACTGTTTTTT.

This clone was counted only a few times. The genes are TRBV30 and TRBJ1-1; D not certain. V shed 4 bases and J shed 0 bases, with 9 bases lying between them. The CDR3 covers 13 residues. Germline loops: CDR1 GTSNPN, CDR2 SVGIG (reference sequence). The CDR3 loop is CAWKGGLNTEAFF. DNA for the CDR3: TGTGCCTGGAAGGGCGGGCTGAACACTGAAGCTTTCTTT. Drawing the rest from reference TRBV30 and TRBJ1-1, the complete variable domain is SQTIHQWPATLVQPVGSPLSLECTVEGTSNPNLYWYRQAAGRGLQLLFYSVGIGQISSEVPQNLSASRPQDRQFILSSKKLLLSDSGFYLCAWKGGLNTEAFFGQGTRLTVV.

The count of this clone is one. The genes are TRBV6-5 and TRBJ2-1; TRBD2 matches at 11 bases. This CDR3 region has 15 residues. Looked up from germline, CDR1 is MNHEY and CDR2 is SVGAGI. The V segment lost 6 bases and the J segment 5 bases; nucleotides outside the gene matches: 6. CDR3 amino acids: CASSFSGGANNEQFF. CDR3 coding DNA: TGTGCCAGCAGCTTTAGCGGGGGGGCCAACAATGAGCAGTTCTTC.

The rearrangement joins TRBV10-3 to TRBJ1-2; the D is unclear. Germline CDR1 and CDR2: ENHRY and SYGVKD. This CDR3 is built from 12 residues. V was trimmed by 0 bases and J by 4 bases, leaving 3 bases between them. CDR3 sequence (DNA): TGTGCCATCAGTGAGTCAGCCTATGGCTACACCTTC. It translates to CAISESAYGYTF.

The genes are TRBV6-1 and TRBJ2-1; a possible D gene is TRBD1 (6 bases). Trimming pared 2 bases from V and 5 bases from J, leaving 10 bases between. The CDR3 loop spans 14 amino acids. The germline CDR1 and CDR2 sequences are MNHNS and SASEGT. CDR3 loop: CASSESGGHNEQFF. The CDR3 bases are TGTGCCAGCAGTGAATCTGGGGGCCACAATGAGCAGTTCTTC.

This sequence joins TRBV7-6 and TRBJ2-1, with TRBD2 as a possible D gene (6 bases). Germline CDR1 and CDR2: SGHVS and FNYEAQ. The CDR3 consists of 17 residues. The germline V and J ends were trimmed by 5 bases and 4 bases, with 21 bases remaining between them. CDR3 region: CASSRQGRRGKYNEQFF. The CDR3, as DNA: TGTGCCAGCAGCCGGCAAGGTCGCCGCGGGAAGTACAATGAGCAGTTCTTC.

The rearrangement uses TRBV9 and TRBJ1-5; 9 nucleotides align to TRBD1. CDR3 size: 19 residues. V shed 5 bases, J shed 2 bases, and the junction held 17 bases outside the gene matches. Germline CDR1 is SGDLS and CDR2 is YYNGEE. The CDR3 loop is CASRSTTGGPLLGNQPQHF. The CDR3 coding sequence is TGTGCCAGCAGATCGACGACAGGGGGACCTTTATTGGGCAATCAGCCCCAGCATTTT.

This clone was recorded a few times. The sample contains more than one DNA sequence encoding this CDR3. V is TRBV7-2 and J is TRBJ1-1; D ambiguous. The CDR3 is 12 amino acids. Germline CDR1 SGHTA, CDR2 FQGNSA. Trimming took 8 bases from V and 1 from J, leaving 8 bases between them. Here the CDR3 DNA reads TGTGCCAGCGGGCGGGGGAACACTGAAGCTTTCTTT. It encodes CASGRGNTEAFF.

The gene calls are TRBV19 and TRBJ1-5, with 8 bases aligning to TRBD1. The ends lost 5 bases at V and 9 bases at J; junction bases unmatched: 6. Germline lookup yields CDR1 LNHDA and CDR2 SQIVND (reference sequence). The CDR3 runs to 13 residues. The CDR3: CASSSDRGSPQHF. CDR3 DNA sequence: TGTGCCAGTAGTTCTGACAGGGGATCGCCCCAGCATTTT.

V is TRBV29-1 and J is TRBJ2-1, with 10 bases lining up with TRBD2. The V gene's germline CDR1 is SQVTM and CDR2 ANQGSEA. V lost 4 bases and J lost 12; bases outside the gene matches: 9. This CDR3 comprises 13 residues. The DNA of the CDR3 is TGCAGCGTTGCCAGCGGGGGGGCCTTGGGGCAGTTCTTC. Translation: CSVASGGALGQFF.